The 12 T cell receptor beta chains presented below share a single source sample, sequenced in a study of patients and donors after allogeneic stem cell transplantation. From the RT-PCR reads, TCRdb called clonotypes with MiXCR, one entry per CDR3 protein. The sample gives roughly 940,000 distinct CDR3 sequences, around 17% of which show up once; 5% to 6.5% is in the top ten. Sequencing used blood, either unsorted or a sorted T cell fraction (not recorded which). The source of these receptors is a human donor who was either an allogeneic HSCT recipient or a stem cell or donor lymphocyte infusion donor (not recorded which). It is not recorded whose cells these are; they may come from a transplant donor.

This clonotype was seen a handful of times. V gene TRBV12-3 or TRBV12-4 combines with J gene TRBJ2-3; 7 bases fit TRBD1. This CDR3 contains 15 residues. V lost 5 bases and J lost 2; bases outside the gene matches: 7. As DNA, the CDR3 is TGTGCCAGCAGTGGGGGACAGTGGTCCACAGATACGCAGTATTTT. It specifies CASSGGQWSTDTQYF.

V is TRBV5-1 and J is TRBJ1-1; no clear D gene. V was trimmed by 1 base and J by 2 bases, leaving 12 bases between them. CDR3 length: 15 amino acids. Looked up from germline, CDR1 is SGHRS and CDR2 is YFSETQ. The CDR3 DNA is TGCGCCAGCAGCTTGTTGGGCAAGGTCAACACTGAAGCTTTCTTT. Amino acid sequence: CASSLLGKVNTEAFF.

This sequence joins TRBV7-9 and TRBJ2-3, with D uncertain. Looked up from germline, CDR1 is SEHNR and CDR2 is FQNEAQ (reference sequence). This CDR3 is built from 13 residues. V lost 5 bases to trimming and J lost 6 bases, with 12 bases between them. CDR3 nucleotide sequence: TGTGCCAGCAGCGACCCCTTCCACGATACGCAGTATTTT. It codes for CASSDPFHDTQYF. The full variable domain, completed using reference TRBV7-9 and TRBJ2-3, is DTGVSQNPRHKITKRGQNVTFRCDPISEHNRLYWYRQTLGQGPEFLTYFQNEAQLEKSRLLSDRFSAERPKGSFSTLEIQRTEQGDSAMYLCASSDPFHDTQYFGPGTRLTVL.

DNA of the CDR3: TGTGCCAGCAGCCAAGAGGAACTAGCGGCGAACACCGGGGAGCTGTTTTTT. Its protein product is CASSQEELAANTGELFF. J is TRBJ2-2 and V is TRBV3-1; 8 bases fit TRBD2. V trimming: 0 bases; J trimming: 0 bases; junction bases outside the gene matches: 3. This CDR3 has 17 amino acids. Germline V lookup: CDR1 LGHDT, CDR2 YNNKEL (reference sequence).

This clonotype occurred many times. The chain couples TRBV6-5 to TRBJ1-4; a weak D match, TRBD1 (6 bases). Germline-derived CDR1 and CDR2 are MNHEY and SVGAGI. With 6 bases removed from V and 8 bases from J, the gap between germline ends came to 10 bases. The CDR3 loop spans 12 amino acids. CDR3 region: CASSRDNEKLFF. The CDR3 coding sequence is TGTGCCAGCAGCCGGGACAACGAAAAACTGTTTTTT.

In its sample, this clonotype was seen many times. The chain carries TRBV20-1 and TRBJ1-2; TRBD1 agrees at 8 bases. Germline trimming cut 3 bases from V and 0 bases from J; bases unmatched to any gene: 9. The CDR3 runs 16 residues. The germline V gene has CDR1 DFQATT and CDR2 SNEGSKA (reference sequence). The CDR3, as DNA: TGCAGTGCTAGTCCCGGGACAGGAAACCCTAACTATGGCTACACCTTC. It yields the protein CSASPGTGNPNYGYTF.

This clonotype was seen a few times. The J gene is TRBJ2-5, the V gene TRBV20-1; no clear D gene. The CDR3 sequence is 12 residues long. Germline V gives CDR1 DFQATT, CDR2 SNEGSKA (reference sequence). The V end lost 1 base, the J end lost 5 bases, and 8 bases lay between the germline ends. The CDR3: CSARGLRETQYF. The CDR3 DNA reads as TGCAGTGCTAGAGGCCTCCGTGAGACCCAGTACTTC.

This clonotype was counted only a few times. The chain uses TRBV25-1 and TRBJ2-2; 9 bases align to TRBD2. Unmatched junction bases numbered 1, after V lost 4 bases and J lost 1 base. Germline assignment: CDR1 MGHDK and CDR2 SYGVNS. This CDR3 region has 15 residues. CDR3 loop: CASSAAGGNTGELFF. The CDR3 DNA sequence: TGTGCCAGCAGTGCAGCGGGAGGGAACACCGGGGAGCTGTTTTTT.

This clonotype has at least ten counts. This chain connects TRBV20-1 to TRBJ2-1; D is possibly TRBD2 (6 bases). Germline-derived CDR1 and CDR2 are DFQATT and SNEGSKA (reference sequence). The CDR3 runs to 13 residues. Trimming stripped 4 bases from V and 5 bases from J, with 12 bases between. DNA for the CDR3: TGCAGTGCTACTCCGGGACTTAACAATGAGCAGTTCTTC. Encoded protein: CSATPGLNNEQFF.

This clonotype appeared a few times. The V gene is TRBV29-1, the J gene TRBJ2-7; TRBD1 or TRBD2 may be the D gene (5 bases each). Between the trimmed V and J ends, which lost 4 bases and 4 bases, there was a span of 17 bases. Germline CDR1 SQVTM, CDR2 ANQGSEA. This CDR3 is built from 14 residues. The CDR3 nucleotides are TGCAGCGTTGTTGGAGGCTCAGGGATATACGAGCAGTACTTC. It codes for CSVVGGSGIYEQYF.

There are a few counts of this clonotype. The J gene is TRBJ2-1, the V gene TRBV18, with 7 bases identical to TRBD2. The V and J ends lost 3 bases and 0 bases, in that order; junction bases with no gene match: 8. This CDR3 comprises 17 residues. The germline V gene has CDR1 KGHSH and CDR2 LQKENI. The CDR3 protein is CASSPLQRGSSYNEQFF. CDR3 bases: TGTGCCAGCTCACCCCTCCAGCGGGGAAGCTCCTACAATGAGCAGTTCTTC.

This clonotype was picked up a small number of times. This chain links TRBV10-3 with TRBJ2-3, with D perhaps TRBD1 (6 bases). V was shortened by 0 bases and J by 0 bases, with 28 bases between the two germline ends. The CDR3 spans 22 residues. Germline-derived CDR1 and CDR2 are ENHRY and SYGVKD. Here the CDR3 reads CAISESSSGQTANTPSTDTQYF. CDR3 sequence (DNA): TGTGCCATCAGTGAGTCCTCAAGCGGACAGACGGCAAATACCCCTAGCACAGATACGCAGTATTTT.